This T cell receptor beta chain originates from a study of T cell responses to AZD1222 COVID-19 vaccine. General study points: Mostly white British, mostly female donors; authors suggested clonal diversity may be underestimated. Researchers report vaccine-associated CD4 TCRs spanning spike, with dominance at 160-218 and 743-854. It was only after the peak T cell response that any repertoires were sampled.

Clones were read by immunoSEQ multiplex PCR, and TCRdb kept only the in-frame ones, dropping some. Of 150,000 to 250,000 clones in the sample, approximately 93% were seen once. The V gene's germline CDR1 is SNHLY and CDR2 FYNNEI. Trimming shortened V by 11 bases and J by 2 bases, and 15 bases separated the two germline ends. CDR3 length equals 13 residues. Worth noting for this clone: The target antigen is unknown.

This receptor was identified in an adult who received the AZD1222 COVID-19 vaccine. Here the sequenced sample was peripheral blood, taken 28 days after the second AZD1222 dose. The chain couples TRBV2 to TRBJ1-2; D is ambiguous. CDR3 in DNA: TGTGCCGGCCAGGACGGTTCCAACTATGGCTACACCTTC. Translation gives CAGQDGSNYGYTF. Based on the CDR3 plus reference TRBV2 and TRBJ1-2, the full variable domain is EPEVTQTPSHQVTQMGQEVILRCVPISNHLYFYWYRQILGQKVEFLVSFYNNEISEKSEIFDDQFSVERPDGSNFTLKIRSTKLEDSAMYFCAGQDGSNYGYTFGSGTRLTVV.